The next 19 T cell receptor beta chains were all read from a single sample in a study of T cell responses to AZD1222 COVID-19 vaccine. Sequenced by immunoSEQ multiplex PCR; TCRdb stores in-frame clones only, minus some. The sample carries 150,000 to 200,000 clones, about 92% recorded once. Here the sequenced sample was peripheral blood, taken 28 days after the second dose of the MenACWY control vaccine. These receptors all come from an adult who received the MenACWY meningococcal vaccine as a control.

This chain joins TRBV27 and TRBJ2-7, with a weak D call TRBD2 (6 bases). Trimming took off 3 bases at V and 6 bases at J, with 12 bases between the two ends. The germline V gene encodes CDR1 MNHEY and CDR2 SMNVEV (reference sequence). This CDR3 is 13 amino acids long. The CDR3 sequence: CASSLWGTGEQYF. The DNA for the CDR3 is TGTGCCAGCAGTTTGTGGGGGACTGGCGAGCAGTACTTC.

The chain is built from TRBV19 and TRBJ2-7; tentative D call: TRBD1 (7 bases). In germline, CDR1 is LNHDA, CDR2 SQIVND (reference sequence). There are 13 residues in the CDR3. V dropped 6 bases and J dropped 3 bases, with 12 bases sitting between them. For the CDR3, the DNA is TGTGCCAGTAGCCCGCGGGACAGCTACGAGCAGTACTTC. Translating it yields CASSPRDSYEQYF.

This chain uses TRBV9 with TRBJ1-1; possible D gene TRBD1, 5 bases. This CDR3 spans 14 amino acids. The ends were cut back, 0 bases at V and 0 bases at J, with 6 bases in the middle. The germline CDR1 and CDR2 sequences are SGDLS and YYNGEE. The CDR3 protein is CASSVVGLNTEAFF. CDR3 DNA: TGTGCCAGCAGCGTAGTGGGACTGAACACTGAAGCTTTCTTT.

CDR3 residues: CASSWRGSGYTF. The DNA for the CDR3 is TGTGCCAGCAGTTGGCGGGGGTCGGGCTACACCTTC. This chain links TRBV27 with TRBJ1-2; D may be TRBD1 (5 bases). With 4 bases removed from V and 8 bases from J, the gap between germline ends came to 11 bases. The V gene's germline CDR1 is MNHEY and CDR2 SMNVEV (reference sequence). CDR3 length equals 12 residues.

The V and J genes are TRBV29-1 and TRBJ1-3; no reliable D call. The V gene's germline CDR1 is SQVTM and CDR2 ANQGSEA. The CDR3 is made up of 11 amino acids. CDR3 protein: CTGSSGNTIYF. CDR3 in DNA: TGCACTGGGAGCTCTGGAAACACCATATATTTT.

The J gene is TRBJ1-1, the V gene TRBV18, with D hard to call. The CDR3 is made up of 13 amino acids. Germline V gene lookup returns CDR1 KGHSH and CDR2 LQKENI. The ends were cut back, 3 bases at V and 2 bases at J, with 7 bases in the middle. This chain's CDR3 is CASSPYSNTEAFF. Written as DNA, the CDR3 is TGTGCCAGCTCACCGTACAGCAACACTGAAGCTTTCTTT.

The rearrangement joins TRBV7-3 to TRBJ2-1; TRBD2 might be the D (6 bases). The germline V and J ends were trimmed by 5 bases and 9 bases, with 14 bases remaining between them. In germline, CDR1 is SGHTA, CDR2 FQGTGA. The CDR3 length is 13 residues. This chain's CDR3 is CASSARLDGEQFF. In nucleotides, the CDR3 is TGTGCCAGCAGCGCGAGACTAGACGGTGAGCAGTTCTTC.

This clone was detected once. The DNA of the CDR3 is TGTGCCAGTAGTCCTAGCTCCTACAATGAGCAGTTCTTC. Amino acids: CASSPSSYNEQFF. The chain is built from TRBV19 and TRBJ2-1; no clear D gene. The V gene lost 5 bases and the J gene lost 0 bases, with 5 bases spanning the gap. CDR1 LNHDA and CDR2 SQIVND come from the germline V gene (reference sequence). CDR3 length: 13 residues.

This clone was detected once. This sequence joins TRBV7-9 and TRBJ1-5; 7 bases are shared with TRBD1. This CDR3 region has 15 residues. Unmatched junction bases numbered 8, after V lost 9 bases and J lost 0 bases. Per germline, CDR1 SEHNR and CDR2 FQNEAQ (reference sequence). The CDR3: CASAQGQYSNQPQHF. The CDR3 DNA is TGTGCCAGTGCACAGGGGCAGTATAGCAATCAGCCCCAGCATTTT.

This clone was observed once. The chain combines TRBV9 with TRBJ2-7, with 8 bases that match TRBD2. V was clipped by 4 bases and J by 2 bases; unmatched bases: 14. The CDR3 runs to 17 residues. Germline V gene sequence: CDR1 SGDLS, CDR2 YYNGEE. CDR3 nucleotide sequence: TGTGCCAGCAGCACACGTCCGGCGGCTAGCGGGCCCTACGAGCAGTACTTC. It encodes CASSTRPAASGPYEQYF.

This clone has a single count. The chain has TRBV5-1 and TRBJ1-6, with D perhaps matching TRBD1 (6 bases). CDR3 length: 14 residues. Trimming removed 0 bases at V and 10 bases at J, with 11 bases between. CDR1 and CDR2 (germline): SGHRS, YFSETQ. The CDR3 nucleotides read TGCGCCAGCAGCTTGGAGCAGGGGCACTCACCCCTCCACTTT. Translated: CASSLEQGHSPLHF.

This clone has just a few counts. The chain combines TRBV30 with TRBJ2-5; 9 bases are a match to TRBD2. CDR3 length equals 15 residues. The J segment lost 2 bases and the V segment lost 2 bases, leaving 6 bases of the junction unmatched. Germline V gives CDR1 GTSNPN, CDR2 SVGIG (reference sequence). In DNA form, the CDR3 reads TGTGCCTGGAGTAGGCTAGCGGGACCTCAAGAGACCCAGTACTTC. Translated, it gives CAWSRLAGPQETQYF.

The chain employs TRBV14 and TRBJ1-2; 8 bases are a match to TRBD1. There are 15 residues in the CDR3. From germline, CDR1 is SGHDN and CDR2 FVKESK. The ends lost 1 base at V and 5 bases at J; junction bases unmatched: 6. The CDR3 loop reads CASSQVAGQAYGYTF. CDR3 DNA: TGTGCCAGCAGCCAAGTGGCGGGACAGGCGTATGGCTACACCTTC.

The chain links TRBV28 to TRBJ2-1; a possible D gene is TRBD2 (6 bases). V was pared by 3 bases and J by 5 bases, with 17 bases between. The CDR3 runs 16 residues. Germline V gene sequence: CDR1 MDHEN, CDR2 SYDVKM. CDR3 in amino acids: CASSLRTGAVHNEQFF. In DNA, the CDR3 is TGTGCCAGCAGTTTGAGAACGGGAGCCGTACACAATGAGCAGTTCTTC.

This rearrangement joins TRBV10-3 to TRBJ2-6, with D uncertain. This CDR3 is built from 17 residues. Trimming left V 6 bases short and J 1 base short, with 16 bases between. CDR1 and CDR2 (germline): ENHRY, SYGVKD. CDR3 DNA: TGTGCCATCAGCGACCCCTCTCGACAATCTGGGGCCAACGTCCTGACTTTC. Protein sequence: CAISDPSRQSGANVLTF.

This chain's CDR3 is CASSLGVRGLAGVGEQYF. For the CDR3, the DNA is TGTGCCAGCAGCTTAGGAGTTCGGGGCCTAGCGGGAGTAGGAGAGCAGTACTTC. V and J are TRBV13 and TRBJ2-7; TRBD2 matches at 10 bases. Germline V lookup: CDR1 PRHDT, CDR2 FYEKMQ (reference sequence). V lost 0 bases to trimming and J lost 7 bases; unmatched junction nucleotides: 15. The CDR3 totals 18 residues.

V gene TRBV9 combines with J gene TRBJ2-3; 14 bases map to TRBD2. CDR3 length equals 18 residues. Germline V gene sequence: CDR1 SGDLS, CDR2 YYNGEE. Trimming cost V 1 base and J 3 bases; bases outside gene matches: 7. CDR3 in amino acids: CASSVTGTSGSRTDTQYF. CDR3 nucleotides: TGTGCCAGCAGCGTAACCGGGACTAGCGGGAGTAGGACAGATACGCAGTATTTT.

This chain uses TRBV5-6 with TRBJ1-2; no definite D call. This CDR3 has 18 residues. CDR1 and CDR2 (germline): SGHDT, YYEEEE. V lost 3 bases and J 4 bases, leaving 25 bases between the germline ends. CDR3 in amino acids: CASSYGPIRIKSSYGYTF. The CDR3 DNA follows: TGTGCCAGCAGCTACGGGCCAATCCGGATAAAAAGCAGCTATGGCTACACCTTC. The variable domain in full, with the rest retrieved from reference TRBV5-6 and TRBJ1-2, is DAGVTQSPTHLIKTRGQQVTLRCSPKSGHDTVSWYQQALGQGPQFIFQYYEEEERQRGNFPDRFSGHQFPNYSSELNVNALLLGDSALYLCASSYGPIRIKSSYGYTFGSGTRLTVV.

The V and J genes are TRBV12-5 and TRBJ2-1, with unresolved D. The CDR3 contains 11 residues. Germline CDR1 reads LGHNT; CDR2 reads FRNRAP. V was cut by 2 bases and J by 7 bases, with 3 bases left in between. The CDR3 coding sequence is TGTGCTAGTGGTTTGAGTAATGAGCAGTTCTTC. This sequence encodes CASGLSNEQFF.